This TCR beta chain was obtained from a study of blood T cell repertoires in COVID-19. Across the study: Sample material is recorded as cDNA or gDNA derived from T cells, B-cell-depleted T cells, or PBMCs.

The assay was immunoSEQ multiplex PCR, and TCRdb's table has in-frame clones only and misses some. Found here are about 250,000 clones, approximately 90% of them singletons; the top ten hold about 3%. V lost 3 bases and J lost 3; bases outside the gene matches: 8. This CDR3 contains 17 residues. The germline gives CDR1 SGHTA, CDR2 FQGNSA. The rearrangement uses TRBV7-2 and TRBJ1-5; the match to TRBD1 covers 10 bases. The sequence derives from a woman between 50 and 59 years old who had recovered from COVID-19. Specimen: PBMCs or T cells enriched from blood (not recorded which). CDR3 nucleotides: TGTGCCAGCAGCTTGGGACAGGGGACAGCTGACAATCAGCCCCAGCATTTT. Encoded protein: CASSLGQGTADNQPQHF.